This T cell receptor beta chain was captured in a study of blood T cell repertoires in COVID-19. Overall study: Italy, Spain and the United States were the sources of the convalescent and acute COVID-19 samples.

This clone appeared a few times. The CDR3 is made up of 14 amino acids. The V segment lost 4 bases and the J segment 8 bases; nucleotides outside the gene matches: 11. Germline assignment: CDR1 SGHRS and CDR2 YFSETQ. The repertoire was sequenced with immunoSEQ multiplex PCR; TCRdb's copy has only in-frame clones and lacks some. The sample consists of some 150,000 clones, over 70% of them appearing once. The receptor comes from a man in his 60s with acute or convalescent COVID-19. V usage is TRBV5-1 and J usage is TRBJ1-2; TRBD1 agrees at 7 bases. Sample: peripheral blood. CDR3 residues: CASSPPGTAAGYTF. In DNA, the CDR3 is TGCGCCAGCAGCCCCCCCGGGACAGCGGCCGGCTACACCTTC.